Each of the 2 T cell receptor beta chains below was sequenced from the same sample in a study of early stage breast cancer tumors. Method: immunoSEQ multiplex PCR; TCRdb's copy keeps in-frame clones and lacks some. The table has about 70,000 clones, 80% seen once. The sample was blood. The origin of the receptors is a person aged 35-50 years with breast cancer.

The chain carries TRBV7-3 and TRBJ1-1; no definite D call. The germline V gene encodes CDR1 SGHTA and CDR2 FQGTGA. The V end lost 2 bases, the J end lost 1 base, and 8 bases lay between the germline ends. There are 14 residues in the CDR3. CDR3 in DNA: TGTGCCAGCAGCTTACAAGGAACGAACACTGAAGCTTTCTTT. Protein sequence: CASSLQGTNTEAFF.

The chain is built from TRBV19 and TRBJ2-3; maybe TRBD2 (5 bases). Looked up from germline, CDR1 is LNHDA and CDR2 is SQIVND (reference sequence). The CDR3 spans 15 residues. The ends were cut back, 4 bases at V and 0 bases at J, with 11 bases in the middle. CDR3 DNA: TGTGCCAGTAGTAGAGCGGACTCAAGCACAGATACGCAGTATTTT. It encodes CASSRADSSTDTQYF.